Listed below are T cell receptor beta chains from one sample, sequenced in a study of cytomegalovirus exposure and HLA in healthy donors. Sequenced by immunoSEQ multiplex PCR; TCRdb stores in-frame clones only, minus some. The listing contains approximately 54,000 clones. The sequencing input was PBMCs. The receptor source for this set is a woman aged 40-49 years in good health and CMV-seronegative. CDR3s include the opening cysteine and the closing phenylalanine or tryptophan. D genes are given only for firm matches.

v_call: TRBV14
d_call: TRBD2
j_call: TRBJ2-7
cdr3_nt: TGTGCCAGCAGCGCTAATGGAGCGGGAGGACCCAAGCAGTACTTC
cdr3_aa: CASSANGAGGPKQYF

v_call: TRBV27
d_call: .
j_call: TRBJ2-7
cdr3_nt: TGTGCCAGCAGTTTAATGAGGGAGCAGTACTTC
cdr3_aa: CASSLMREQYF

v_call: TRBV4-3
d_call: TRBD1
j_call: TRBJ2-7
cdr3_nt: TGCGCCAGCAGCCTCGGCCCCCGGACAGGGGGAAAGATTTACGAGCAGTACTTC
cdr3_aa: CASSLGPRTGGKIYEQYF

v_call: TRBV15
d_call: TRBD1
j_call: TRBJ1-4
cdr3_nt: TGTGCCACCAGCAGGCGGGGGACAGGGGAAGAAAAACTGTTTTTT
cdr3_aa: CATSRRGTGEEKLFF

v_call: TRBV29-1
d_call: .
j_call: TRBJ2-7
cdr3_nt: TGCAGCGCTACCGGGAACACCTACGAGCAGTACTTC
cdr3_aa: CSATGNTYEQYF

v_call: TRBV7-6
d_call: .
j_call: TRBJ1-3
cdr3_nt: TGTGCCAGCAGCTCCCCGGGGGGCCGAGACGTCCTCTCTGGAAACACCATATATTTT
cdr3_aa: CASSSPGGRDVLSGNTIYF

v_call: TRBV27
d_call: TRBD1
j_call: TRBJ1-6
cdr3_nt: TGTGCCAGCAGTTTATGGCCGGGACAGGGGGATTATTCTCCCCTTAATTCACCCCTACACTTT
cdr3_aa: CASSLWPGQGDYSPLNSPLHF

v_call: TRBV9
d_call: TRBD2
j_call: TRBJ2-5
cdr3_nt: TGTGCCAGCAGCGCCGGGACTAGCGGGGTATCGGAGACCCAGTACTTC
cdr3_aa: CASSAGTSGVSETQYF

v_call: TRBV6-1
d_call: .
j_call: TRBJ2-7
cdr3_nt: TGTGCCAGCAGTGAAGGGACAAGTGCCTACGAGCAGTACTTC
cdr3_aa: CASSEGTSAYEQYF

v_call: TRBV25-1
d_call: TRBD1
j_call: TRBJ1-5
cdr3_nt: TGTGCCAGCAGTGATTCCGGACAGGGGGCCGAAGGCAATCAGCCCCAGCATTTT
cdr3_aa: CASSDSGQGAEGNQPQHF

v_call: TRBV5-1
d_call: TRBD1
j_call: TRBJ1-3
cdr3_nt: TGCGCCAGCAGCTTGACGGGGGACAGGGGGGACGCCACCATATATTTT
cdr3_aa: CASSLTGDRGDATIYF

v_call: TRBV29-1
d_call: TRBD1
j_call: TRBJ1-4
cdr3_nt: TGCAGCGTTTTAGGGACAGATACTAATGAAAAACTGTTTTTT
cdr3_aa: CSVLGTDTNEKLFF

v_call: TRBV28
d_call: TRBD2
j_call: TRBJ2-1
cdr3_nt: TGTGCCAGCAGTTCCGTGGCGGGAGGGTACTACAATGAGCAGTTCTTC
cdr3_aa: CASSSVAGGYYNEQFF

v_call: TRBV6-5
d_call: TRBD1
j_call: TRBJ2-3
cdr3_nt: TGTGCCAGCAGCACAGGGGGATACACAGATACGCAGTATTTT
cdr3_aa: CASSTGGYTDTQYF

v_call: TRBV7-7
d_call: .
j_call: TRBJ2-3
cdr3_nt: TGTGCCAGCAGCCCACGGTTACGGGATACGCAGTATTTT
cdr3_aa: CASSPRLRDTQYF

v_call: TRBV11-1
d_call: .
j_call: TRBJ1-2
cdr3_nt: TGTGCCAGCAGCTCGGGACACTTGGCTTTGAGCTACACCTTC
cdr3_aa: CASSSGHLALSYTF

v_call: TRBV7-8
d_call: .
j_call: TRBJ1-1
cdr3_nt: TGTGCCAGCAGCCTCACAGCGGGGGAAGGGGGCACTGAAGCTTTCTTT
cdr3_aa: CASSLTAGEGGTEAFF

v_call: TRBV6-5
d_call: .
j_call: TRBJ1-2
cdr3_nt: TGTGCCAGCACCTCAAGGGGCACGTCCAACTATGGCTACACCTTC
cdr3_aa: CASTSRGTSNYGYTF

v_call: TRBV4-3
d_call: TRBD2
j_call: TRBJ2-1
cdr3_nt: TGCGCCAGCAGCCAAGATCGGACTAGCGGGAGTGGTGAGCAGTTCTTC
cdr3_aa: CASSQDRTSGSGEQFF

v_call: TRBV28
d_call: .
j_call: TRBJ1-2
cdr3_nt: TGTGCCTCCCGAGGGAACTATGGCTACACCTTC
cdr3_aa: CASRGNYGYTF

v_call: TRBV5-1
d_call: TRBD1
j_call: TRBJ1-6
cdr3_nt: TGCGCCAGCAGCGCGGGCCTGGGACAGGGAAATTCACCCCTCCACTTT
cdr3_aa: CASSAGLGQGNSPLHF

v_call: TRBV7-6
d_call: .
j_call: TRBJ1-4
cdr3_nt: TGTGCCAGCAGCTTATCTGTACTGGGGGCGACTAATGAAAAACTGTTTTTT
cdr3_aa: CASSLSVLGATNEKLFF

v_call: TRBV7-8
d_call: .
j_call: TRBJ1-1
cdr3_nt: TGTGCCAGCAGCTTAATCCAGAACACTGAAGCTTTCTTT
cdr3_aa: CASSLIQNTEAFF

v_call: TRBV29-1
d_call: TRBD1
j_call: TRBJ2-1
cdr3_nt: TGCAGCGTTGAGGACAGGGGGCGAAACAATGAGCAGTTCTTC
cdr3_aa: CSVEDRGRNNEQFF